This T cell receptor (beta chain) is drawn from a study of shared clonotypes between healthy human individuals. As for the study in general: Donor ages ranged 18 to 49 years: a couple of women, a few men. Per-donor plates numbered three CD4 naive, three CD4 memory, two CD8 naive and one CD8 memory.

The J segment lost 3 bases and the V segment lost 6 bases, leaving 7 bases of the junction unmatched. CDR1 LNHNV and CDR2 YYDKDF come from the germline V gene (reference sequence). This CDR3 region has 14 residues. Data came from immunoSEQ multiplex PCR; TCRdb stores just in-frame clones and leaves some out. Of about 2.1 million clones listed, 93% are singletons. Naive CD8 cells, CD45RO-negative and positively selected for CCR7, excluded terminally differentiated effector memory CD45RA+ cells. This chain joins TRBV15 and TRBJ2-7; 8 bases line up with TRBD2. This TCR was sampled from a man between 18 and 35 years old in good health. Some clones in this sample may be carry-over from other donors' samples. The sample consisted of naive CD8+ T cells from PBMCs. The CDR3 spells CATSSAGGIYEQYF. CDR3 DNA: TGTGCCACCAGTTCGGCGGGAGGTATCTACGAGCAGTACTTC.